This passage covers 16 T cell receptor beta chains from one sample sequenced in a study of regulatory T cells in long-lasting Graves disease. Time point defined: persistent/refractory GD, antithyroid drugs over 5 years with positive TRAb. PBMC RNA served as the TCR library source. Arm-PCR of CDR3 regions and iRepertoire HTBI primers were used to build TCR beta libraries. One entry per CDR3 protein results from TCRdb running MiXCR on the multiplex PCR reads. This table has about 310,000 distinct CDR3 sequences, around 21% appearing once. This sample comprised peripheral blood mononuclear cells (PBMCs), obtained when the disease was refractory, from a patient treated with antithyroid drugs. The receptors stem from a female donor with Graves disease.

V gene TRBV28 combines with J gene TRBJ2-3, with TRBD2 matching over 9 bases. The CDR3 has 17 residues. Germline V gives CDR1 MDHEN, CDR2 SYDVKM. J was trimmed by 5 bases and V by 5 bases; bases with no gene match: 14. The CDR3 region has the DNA TGTGCCAGCAGTCTGGAGACTAGCGGAGGGGGGAGAGATACGCAGTATTTT. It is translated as CASSLETSGGGRDTQYF. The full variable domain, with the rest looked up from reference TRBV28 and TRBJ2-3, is DVKVTQSSRYLVKRTGEKVFLECVQDMDHENMFWYRQDPGLGLRLIYFSYDVKMKEKGDIPEGYSVSREKKERFSLILESASTNQTSMYLCASSLETSGGGRDTQYFGPGTRLTVL.

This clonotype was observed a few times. CDR3 in DNA: TGTGCCAGCAGCCCCGGACTAGCCCGGACAGATACGCAGTATTTT. Its translation: CASSPGLARTDTQYF. The rearrangement joins TRBV11-1 to TRBJ2-3; 8 bases align to TRBD2. The V and J ends lost 5 bases and 3 bases, in that order; junction bases with no gene match: 7. CDR1 SGHAT and CDR2 FQDESV come from the germline V gene (reference sequence). There are 15 residues in the CDR3.

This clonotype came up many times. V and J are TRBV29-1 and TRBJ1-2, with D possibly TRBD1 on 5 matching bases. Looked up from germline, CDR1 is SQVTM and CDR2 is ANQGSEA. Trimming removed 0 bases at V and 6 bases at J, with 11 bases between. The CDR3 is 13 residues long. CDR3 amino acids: CSVEEGRADGYTF. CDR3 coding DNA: TGCAGCGTTGAAGAAGGCAGGGCAGATGGCTACACCTTC.

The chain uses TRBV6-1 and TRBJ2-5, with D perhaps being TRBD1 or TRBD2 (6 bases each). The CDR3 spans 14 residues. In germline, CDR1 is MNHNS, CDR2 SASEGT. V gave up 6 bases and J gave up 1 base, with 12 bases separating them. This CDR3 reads CASSEGGFQETQYF. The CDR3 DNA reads TGTGCCAGCAGCGAGGGGGGATTCCAAGAGACCCAGTACTTC.

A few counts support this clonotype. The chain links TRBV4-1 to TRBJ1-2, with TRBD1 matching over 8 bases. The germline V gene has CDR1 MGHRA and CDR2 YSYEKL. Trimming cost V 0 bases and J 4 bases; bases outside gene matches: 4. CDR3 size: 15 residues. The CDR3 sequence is CASSQDRGRSYGYTF. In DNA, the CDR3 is TGCGCCAGCAGCCAAGACAGGGGGCGCAGCTATGGCTACACCTTC.

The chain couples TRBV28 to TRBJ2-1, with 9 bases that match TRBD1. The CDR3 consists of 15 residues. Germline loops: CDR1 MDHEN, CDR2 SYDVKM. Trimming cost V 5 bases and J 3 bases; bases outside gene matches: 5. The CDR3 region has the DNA TGTGCCAGCAGTAAGGGACAGGGTGGCTACAATGAGCAGTTCTTC. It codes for CASSKGQGGYNEQFF.

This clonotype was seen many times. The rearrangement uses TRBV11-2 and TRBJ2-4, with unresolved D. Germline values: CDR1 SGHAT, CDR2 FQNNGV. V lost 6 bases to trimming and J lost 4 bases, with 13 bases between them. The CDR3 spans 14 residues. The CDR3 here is CASRRPAGKNIQYF. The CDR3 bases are TGTGCCAGCAGACGACCGGCCGGTAAAAACATTCAGTACTTC. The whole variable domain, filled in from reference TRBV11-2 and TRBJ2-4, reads EAGVAQSPRYKIIEKRQSVAFWCNPISGHATLYWYQQILGQGPKLLIQFQNNGVVDDSQLPKDRFSAERLKGVDSTLKIQPAKLEDSAVYLCASRRPAGKNIQYFGAGTRLSVL.

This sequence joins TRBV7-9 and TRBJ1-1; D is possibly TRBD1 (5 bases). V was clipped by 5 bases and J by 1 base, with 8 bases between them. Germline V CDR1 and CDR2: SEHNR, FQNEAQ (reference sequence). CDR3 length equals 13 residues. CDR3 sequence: CASSGGTNTEAFF. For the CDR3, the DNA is TGTGCCAGCAGCGGCGGGACGAACACTGAAGCTTTCTTT.

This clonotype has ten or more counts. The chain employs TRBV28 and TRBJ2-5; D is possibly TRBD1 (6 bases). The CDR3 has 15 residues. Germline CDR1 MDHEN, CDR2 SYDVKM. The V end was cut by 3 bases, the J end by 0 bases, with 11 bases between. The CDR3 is CASSLGRGYQETQYF. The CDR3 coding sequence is TGTGCCAGCAGTTTGGGCAGGGGTTACCAAGAGACCCAGTACTTC.

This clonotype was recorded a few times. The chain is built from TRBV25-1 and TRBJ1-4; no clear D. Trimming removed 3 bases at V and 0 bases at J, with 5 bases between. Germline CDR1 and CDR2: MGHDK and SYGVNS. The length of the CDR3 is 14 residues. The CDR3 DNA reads TGTGCCAGCAGTGACCCTGCAACTAATGAAAAACTGTTTTTT. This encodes CASSDPATNEKLFF.

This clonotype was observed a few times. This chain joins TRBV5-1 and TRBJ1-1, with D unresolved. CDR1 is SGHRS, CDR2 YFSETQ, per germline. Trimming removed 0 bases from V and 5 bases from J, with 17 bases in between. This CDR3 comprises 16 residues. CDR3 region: CASSLGQAPGKTEAFF. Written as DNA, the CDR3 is TGCGCCAGCAGCTTGGGCCAGGCCCCGGGAAAGACTGAAGCTTTCTTT. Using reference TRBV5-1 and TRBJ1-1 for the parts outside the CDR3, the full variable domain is KAGVTQTPRYLIKTRGQQVTLSCSPISGHRSVSWYQQTPGQGLQFLFEYFSETQRNKGNFPGRFSGRQFSNSRSEMNVSTLELGDSALYLCASSLGQAPGKTEAFFGQGTRLTVV.

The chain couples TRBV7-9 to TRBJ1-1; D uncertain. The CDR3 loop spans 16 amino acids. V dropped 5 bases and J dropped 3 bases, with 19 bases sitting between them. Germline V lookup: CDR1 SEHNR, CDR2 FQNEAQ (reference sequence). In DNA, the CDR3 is TGTGCCAGCAGCCCTTTACAGACCCAATCTTACACTGAAGCTTTCTTT. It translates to CASSPLQTQSYTEAFF.

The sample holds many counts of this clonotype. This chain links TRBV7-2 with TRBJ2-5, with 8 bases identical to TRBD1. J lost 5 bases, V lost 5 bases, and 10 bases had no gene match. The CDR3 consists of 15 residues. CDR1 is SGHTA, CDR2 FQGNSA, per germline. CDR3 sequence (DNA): TGTGCCAGCAGCCTTGACAGGGGAGGAGGGGAGACCCAGTACTTC. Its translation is CASSLDRGGGETQYF.

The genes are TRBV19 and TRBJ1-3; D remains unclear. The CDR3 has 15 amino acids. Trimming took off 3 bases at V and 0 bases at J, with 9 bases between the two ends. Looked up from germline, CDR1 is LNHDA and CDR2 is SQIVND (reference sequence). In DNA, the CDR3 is TGTGCCAGTAGTATGACACCGAGCTCTGGAAACACCATATATTTT. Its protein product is CASSMTPSSGNTIYF.

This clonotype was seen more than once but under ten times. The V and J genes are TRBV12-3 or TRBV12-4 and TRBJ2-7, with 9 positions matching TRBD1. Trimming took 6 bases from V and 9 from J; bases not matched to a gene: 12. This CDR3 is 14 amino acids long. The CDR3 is CASSVRTGVAVQYF. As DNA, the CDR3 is TGTGCCAGCAGCGTCAGGACAGGGGTGGCCGTGCAGTACTTC.

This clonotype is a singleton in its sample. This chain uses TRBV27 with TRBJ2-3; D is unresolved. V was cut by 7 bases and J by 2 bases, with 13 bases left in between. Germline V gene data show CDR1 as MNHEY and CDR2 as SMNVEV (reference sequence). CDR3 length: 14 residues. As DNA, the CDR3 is TGTGCCAGCACCTTTGGTAGGGACACAGATACGCAGTATTTT. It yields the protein CASTFGRDTDTQYF.